This T cell receptor beta chain is from a study of early T cells in non-severe SARS-CoV-2 infection. The V end lost 5 bases, the J end lost 1 base, and 11 bases lay between the germline ends. This CDR3 region has 14 residues. The germline V gene encodes CDR1 SEHNR and CDR2 FQNEAQ (reference sequence). The library protocol tagged individual cDNA molecules with unique molecular identifiers. Each CDR3 protein gets one entry after TCRdb re-called the 5' RACE reads with MiXCR. The profile shows some 64,000 distinct CDR3 sequences, 18% of them singletons. The starting material was whole blood, obtained at baseline. The sequence was collected from an adult who was a healthcare worker with PCR-confirmed SARS-CoV-2 infection or an uninfected control (not recorded which). This sequence joins TRBV7-9 and TRBJ2-5, with D hard to call. CDR3 sequence (DNA): TGTGCCAGCAGCCAGCTAAGAGGCCAAGAGACCCAGTACTTC. Protein product: CASSQLRGQETQYF.